These 17 T cell receptor beta chains came from one sample sequenced in a study of response to subunit inactivated influenza vaccine. TCRdb independently ran MiXCR on the RT-PCR reads; one entry per CDR3 protein. The sample holds around 470,000 distinct CDR3 sequences, approximately 7.8% seen once. This specimen was PBMCs from blood, taken roughly 24 months after vaccination. These receptors all come from a man aged 50 to 75 who received an inactivated influenza vaccine.

The chain couples TRBV6-2 or TRBV6-3 to TRBJ2-3; a possible D gene is TRBD1 (6 bases). The germline V and J ends were trimmed by 6 bases and 0 bases, with 13 bases remaining between them. The CDR3 loop spans 15 amino acids. The germline V gene encodes CDR1 MNHEY and CDR2 SVGEGT. The CDR3 region has the DNA TGTGCCAGCAGAAGCAGACAGGATAGCACAGATACGCAGTATTTT. Protein product: CASRSRQDSTDTQYF.

The genes are TRBV28 and TRBJ2-7; no clear D. CDR1 and CDR2 from the germline V gene are MDHEN and SYDVKM. V shed 3 bases and J shed 2 bases, with 8 bases lying between them. This CDR3 has 13 amino acids. Here the CDR3 reads CASSFQRAYEQYF. Here the CDR3 DNA reads TGTGCCAGCAGTTTTCAAAGAGCCTACGAGCAGTACTTC. The full variable domain, in which reference TRBV28 and TRBJ2-7 provide the parts outside the CDR3, is DVKVTQSSRYLVKRTGEKVFLECVQDMDHENMFWYRQDPGLGLRLIYFSYDVKMKEKGDIPEGYSVSREKKERFSLILESASTNQTSMYLCASSFQRAYEQYFGPGTRLTVT.

The V call is TRBV4-1, the J call TRBJ2-7, with a possible D match to TRBD1 (5 bases). The V gene lost 3 bases and the J gene lost 6 bases, with 15 bases spanning the gap. The CDR3 length is 14 residues. Germline V CDR1 and CDR2: MGHRA, YSYEKL. CDR3 DNA sequence: TGCGCCAGCAGCCAGTCGCAGGGCCGCGGCGAGCAGTACTTC. Translated: CASSQSQGRGEQYF.

The chain links TRBV5-5 to TRBJ2-5; D is undetermined. Trimming removed 0 bases at V and 2 bases at J, with 5 bases between. The CDR3 is made up of 13 amino acids. The germline gives CDR1 SGHKS, CDR2 YYEKEE (reference sequence). As DNA, the CDR3 is TGTGCCAGCAGCTTGGATCCACAAGAGACCCAGTACTTC. Translating it yields CASSLDPQETQYF.

This clonotype showed up just a few times. The CDR3 is CSVGPAGGRGDEQFF. CDR3 nucleotides: TGCAGCGTTGGTCCAGCGGGAGGGCGGGGGGATGAGCAGTTCTTC. The rearrangement joins TRBV29-1 to TRBJ2-1; 10 bases are a match to TRBD2. This CDR3 spans 15 amino acids. Trimming took 4 bases from V and 8 from J; bases not matched to a gene: 11. Germline V CDR1 and CDR2: SQVTM, ANQGSEA.

Only a few counts were recorded for this clonotype. The rearrangement uses TRBV18 and TRBJ2-7, with 7 bases fitting TRBD1. The trim removed 1 base at V and 7 bases at J, leaving 7 bases unmatched. The length of the CDR3 is 14 residues. Looked up from germline, CDR1 is KGHSH and CDR2 is LQKENI. The CDR3 is CASSPRDSPWEQYF. The CDR3 DNA sequence: TGTGCCAGCTCACCACGGGACAGCCCATGGGAGCAGTACTTC.

V is TRBV6-2 or TRBV6-3 and J is TRBJ1-1; perhaps TRBD1 as D (5 bases). The CDR3 is 16 amino acids. Germline CDR1 reads MNHEY; CDR2 reads SVGEGT. V was pared by 6 bases and J by 4 bases, with 21 bases between. CDR3 nucleotides: TGTGCCAGCAGCGCCGCCGGCGGCAGGGTGAGCACTGAAGCTTTCTTT. This sequence encodes CASSAAGGRVSTEAFF.

This clonotype was observed many times. The J gene is TRBJ2-2, the V gene TRBV10-3, with D uncertain. V lost 2 bases, J lost 0 bases, and 4 bases lay in between. The CDR3 consists of 14 residues. Germline V CDR1 and CDR2: ENHRY, SYGVKD. The CDR3 here is CAISERTNTGELFF. The CDR3 DNA sequence: TGTGCCATCAGTGAGCGGACGAACACCGGGGAGCTGTTTTTT.

This clonotype was counted only a few times. The chain is built from TRBV10-3 and TRBJ2-2; TRBD2 agrees at 15 bases. The CDR3 totals 17 residues. Germline assignment: CDR1 ENHRY and CDR2 SYGVKD. V trimming: 11 bases; J trimming: 4 bases; junction bases outside the gene matches: 11. The CDR3: CAASGLAGGRATGELFF. The CDR3 DNA follows: TGTGCCGCCTCGGGACTAGCGGGAGGTCGGGCCACCGGGGAGCTGTTTTTT.

V is TRBV10-1 and J is TRBJ2-4, with D possibly TRBD2 on 5 matching bases. Germline loops: CDR1 WNHNN, CDR2 SYGVQD (reference sequence). The CDR3 is 15 amino acids. Trimming pared 3 bases from V and 0 bases from J, leaving 9 bases between. The CDR3 sequence is CASSDGVLAKNIQYF. In DNA form, the CDR3 reads TGCGCCAGCAGTGACGGGGTTTTAGCCAAAAACATTCAGTACTTC.

This clonotype was recorded a few times. The rearrangement links TRBV6-5 to TRBJ1-1; no reliable D call. Trimming took 2 bases from V and 4 from J, leaving 8 bases between them. CDR1 and CDR2 from the germline V gene are MNHEY and SVGAGI. This CDR3 comprises 13 residues. The DNA of the CDR3 is TGTGCCAGCAGTTACGGATTAGCCACTGAAGCTTTCTTT. Amino acids: CASSYGLATEAFF.

The chain links TRBV11-2 to TRBJ1-1, with D tentatively TRBD1 (6 bases). The CDR3 runs to 17 residues. V dropped 1 base and J dropped 0 bases, with 15 bases sitting between them. Germline values: CDR1 SGHAT, CDR2 FQNNGV. The CDR3, as DNA: TGTGCCAGCAGCTTAGTTCAGGGGCTCGGGATGAACACTGAAGCTTTCTTT. This translates into CASSLVQGLGMNTEAFF.

This clonotype turned up a few times. This sequence joins TRBV12-3 or TRBV12-4 and TRBJ2-1, with TRBD2 identical over 16 bases. This CDR3 region has 19 residues. Germline trimming cut 6 bases from V and 9 bases from J; bases unmatched to any gene: 17. CDR3 residues: CASRRDRGLGTSGRGEQFF. CDR3 DNA: TGTGCCAGCAGGCGGGACAGGGGGCTCGGGACTAGCGGGAGGGGTGAGCAGTTCTTC.

Many counts were recorded for this clonotype. The chain carries TRBV20-1 and TRBJ2-2, with a tentative D call TRBD2 (5 bases). V was pared by 6 bases and J by 2 bases, with 10 bases between. The length of the CDR3 is 13 residues. Germline values: CDR1 DFQATT, CDR2 SNEGSKA (reference sequence). The CDR3 region is CSATGINTGELFF. The CDR3 coding sequence is TGCAGTGCCACGGGGATTAACACCGGGGAGCTGTTTTTT.

This clonotype was counted once. This chain joins TRBV15 and TRBJ1-5; D remains unclear. Germline values: CDR1 LNHNV, CDR2 YYDKDF (reference sequence). V dropped 0 bases and J dropped 6 bases, with 9 bases sitting between them. This CDR3 is built from 14 residues. Here the CDR3 DNA reads TGTGCCACCAGCAGAGATATTGTGAGTCAGCCCCAGCATTTT. Amino acids: CATSRDIVSQPQHF.

This chain joins TRBV6-5 and TRBJ2-5; TRBD1 is a possible D gene (5 bases). The CDR3 runs 17 residues. Trimming shortened V by 1 base and J by 0 bases, and 15 bases separated the two germline ends. Germline V gene data show CDR1 as MNHEY and CDR2 as SVGAGI. CDR3 residues: CASSYLGWADNQETQYF. DNA of the CDR3: TGTGCCAGCAGTTACTTGGGGTGGGCGGACAACCAAGAGACCCAGTACTTC.

This clonotype was counted only a few times. The rearrangement uses TRBV16 and TRBJ1-2; D remains unclear. Trimming removed 2 bases from V and 0 bases from J, with 13 bases in between. Germline CDR1 and CDR2: KGHSY and FQNENV. The CDR3 totals 16 residues. The CDR3, as DNA: TGTGCCAGCAGCCAAGGGCAGGCGAGTTCTAACTATGGCTACACCTTC. Amino acid sequence: CASSQGQASSNYGYTF. Based on the CDR3 plus reference TRBV16 and TRBJ1-2, the full variable domain is GEEVAQTPKHLVRGEGQKAKLYCAPIKGHSYVFWYQQVLKNEFKFLISFQNENVFDETGMPKERFSAKCLPNSPCSLEIQATKLEDSAVYFCASSQGQASSNYGYTFGSGTRLTVV.